The present T cell receptor beta chain was sequenced within a study of T and B cells in COVID-19 patients (dated by TCRdb to 2018 to 2020). As for the study more broadly: In this study, adaptive immunity was profiled in COVID-19 patients who either had active infection or had recovered, using TRB and IGH repertoire sequencing of peripheral blood. The recovered cohort included some 18 patients who contributed approximately 20 samples, and most of those patients had mild to moderate COVID-19 that was managed on an outpatient basis. The recovered cohort had a median age of around 35 years, compared with 55 to 75 years in the active-infection cohort. Of the 20 patients in the active-infection cohort, about a dozen were critically ill and needed mechanical ventilation or ECMO. In the active-infection cohort, about 90% of the roughly 20 patients had comorbidities linked to unfavorable COVID-19 outcome. Over 8 million TCR sequences were analysed in a TCR and BCR sequence repository that covered around 34 patients and roughly 75 time points. A couple of patients were included in both the recovered and active cohorts because samples were available from active disease and after recovery. An age-matched reference group of 40 or so healthy donors negative for COVID-19 antibodies was used as the comparison for repertoire analyses. As many as 9 follow-up blood samples were taken per patient, and some of the samples covered different disease stages within the same individual. On the study overall, not on this receptor specifically: Specific T cell subsets (CD4+/Treg/CD8+) and sorted SARS-CoV-2-responsive or tetramer+ T cells had not yet been sequenced, and the corresponding sequencing experiments were ongoing. The size of the cohort was considered insufficient for assessing HLA contributions to COVID-19 susceptibility or severity. Few blood samples were available from mildly ill patients while symptoms were present, and early samples from severe cases were likewise scarce. The reported TCR clusters were said to need prospective validation before any clinical use. In active COVID-19, TRB repertoires were highly clonal, while at recovery, diversity and richness increased above the levels seen in healthy donors. Patients with COVID-19 were reported to show strongly skewed TRBV/TRBJ gene usage. A total of 2,000 to 3,000 exclusive TCR clusters, including some 32 low-pGen clusters, were found in the recovered cohort.

Relative to germline, V is missing 5 bases and J is missing 13 bases, with 8 bases of the junction outside any gene match. Reading from cysteine to phenylalanine, the CDR3 counts 12 amino acids. CDR3 DNA is the only sequence kept; it has 36 bases, read in frame from the first base. As regards this clonotype: Its antigen specificity is not known. This may come from a read error, since a much larger clone is one base off.

TCRdb lists the instrument as Illumina MiSeq. TRB rearrangements were amplified by multiplex PCR with BIOMED2 TRB-A/B primer pools. Illumina-compatible adapters and 7-nucleotide sample barcodes were attached to the amplicons through two consecutive PCRs. Phusion HS II polymerase was used for all library PCRs. The amplicons were purified from gel with the NucleoSpin Gel and PCR Clean-up kit, measured on Qubit, and then pooled at 3.5 to 4 nM. Amplicon pool quality was checked on an Agilent 2100 Bioanalyzer before Illumina next-generation sequencing. In the original analysis: TRB rearrangements were annotated with MiXCR 3.0.8 using the default MiXCR reference library. Non-productive reads and sequences with fewer than 2 reads were removed, and each unique CDR3 nucleotide sequence was counted as one clone. Clonality, diversity, richness and V-J gene usage were calculated in R 3.5.1. TCR clustering by CDR3 similarity used GLIPH2, with generation probabilities calculated by OLGA. Only GLIPH2 clusters containing at least four unique TCR clonotypes present in at least three individuals were kept. In-frame beta chains were kept once TCRdb had trimmed the public reads at Q25 with fastp and called clones with MiXCR. Every entry covers one CDR3 protein and lists the most common genes and DNA from its rows. None of the V and J calls come from the authors' own analysis; TCRdb made them. The sample table shows roughly 4,700 distinct CDR3 sequences, and 28% are seen once. 36% of the sample is taken by the ten largest.

Genomic DNA extracted from blood, in amounts of 250-500 ng, served as the starting material for amplifying TRB repertoires. The rearrangement joined TRBV12-3 or TRBV12-4 to TRBJ2-4; TRBD2 fits 7 bases in the junction. This TCR was recovered from a human donor with active COVID-19. The sequenced sample was blood. The CDR3 protein: CASSRLADEQYF. The nucleotides are TGTGCCAGCAGTCGACTAGCCGATGAGCAGTACTTC.